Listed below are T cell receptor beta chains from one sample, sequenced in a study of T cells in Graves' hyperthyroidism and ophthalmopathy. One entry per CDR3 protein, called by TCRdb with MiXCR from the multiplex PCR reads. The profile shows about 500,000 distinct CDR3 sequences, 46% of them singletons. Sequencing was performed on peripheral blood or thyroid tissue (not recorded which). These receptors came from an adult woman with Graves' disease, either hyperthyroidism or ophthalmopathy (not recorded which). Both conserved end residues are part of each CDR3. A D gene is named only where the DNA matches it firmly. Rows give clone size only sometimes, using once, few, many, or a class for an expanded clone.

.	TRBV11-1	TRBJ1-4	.	TGTGCCAGCAGCTTAGGGCTTGCAACTAATGAAAAACTGTTTTTT	CASSLGLATNEKLFF
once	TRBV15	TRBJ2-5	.	TGTGCCACCAGCAGCTTAGCCCGGGAGACCCAGTACTTC	CATSSLARETQYF
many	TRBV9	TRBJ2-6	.	TGTGCCAGCAGCGGTCGGCAGGGAGCTGGGGCCAACGTCCTGACTTTC	CASSGRQGAGANVLTF
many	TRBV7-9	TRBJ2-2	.	TGTGCCAGCAGCTTTTGGGTTGCCACCGGGGAGCTGTTTTTT	CASSFWVATGELFF
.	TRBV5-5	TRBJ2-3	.	TGTGCCAGCAGCTTGGCCCTGATCACAGATACGCAGTATTTT	CASSLALITDTQYF
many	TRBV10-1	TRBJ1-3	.	TGCGCCAGCAGTGAGTCGACCGCGAACACCATATATTTT	CASSESTANTIYF
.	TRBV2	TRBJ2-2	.	TGTGCCAGCAGGCCTCTGGGGACCGGGGAGCTGTTTTTT	CASRPLGTGELFF
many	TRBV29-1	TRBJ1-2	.	TGCAGCGTGGGGCCGATAGGTGGTGGCTACACCTTC	CSVGPIGGGYTF
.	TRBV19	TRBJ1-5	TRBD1	TGTGCCAGTAACGCTGGGACAGGGAACGCTCAGCCCCAGCATTTT	CASNAGTGNAQPQHF
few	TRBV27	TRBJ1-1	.	TGTGCCAGCAGTTTATACTGGGGGAGTGAAGCTTTCTTT	CASSLYWGSEAFF
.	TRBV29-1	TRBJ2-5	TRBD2	TGCAGTGCCCCAGCGGGAGGGCGCGTGATAGAGACCCAGTACTTC	CSAPAGGRVIETQYF
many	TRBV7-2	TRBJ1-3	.	TGTGCCAGCAGCTCCTATTCAGGGGTCTCTGGAAACACCATATATTTT	CASSSYSGVSGNTIYF
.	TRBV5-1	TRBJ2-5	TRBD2	TGCGCCAGCACCCCGGGACTAGCGGGAGCGGAGACCCAGTACTTC	CASTPGLAGAETQYF
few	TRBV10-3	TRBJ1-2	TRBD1	TGTGCCATCAGGGGAGGACAGGGTAACGACTATGGCTACACCTTC	CAIRGGQGNDYGYTF
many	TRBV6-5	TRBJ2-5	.	TGTGCCAGCAGTTACTCCGGTGGAAAGACCCAGTACTTC	CASSYSGGKTQYF
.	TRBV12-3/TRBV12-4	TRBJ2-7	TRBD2	TGTGCCAGCAGTCGCTCTAGCGGACTATACGAGCAGTACTTC	CASSRSSGLYEQYF
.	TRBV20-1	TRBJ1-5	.	TGCAGTGCCAGTCTCAGGGCACCGAGCAATCAGCCCCAGCATTTT	CSASLRAPSNQPQHF
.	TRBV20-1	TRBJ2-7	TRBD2	TGCAGTGCTATGAGCGGGAGTTCGATCTACGAGCAGTACTTC	CSAMSGSSIYEQYF
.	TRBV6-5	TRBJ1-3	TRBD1	TGTGCCAGCAGCACCCGGGGTGGGACAGACTCTGGAAACACCATATATTTT	CASSTRGGTDSGNTIYF
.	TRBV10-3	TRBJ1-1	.	TGTGCCATCAGTGAGTTACAGACGAACACTGAAGCTTTCTTT	CAISELQTNTEAFF
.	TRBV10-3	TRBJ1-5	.	TGTGCCATCAGTGGGGCCAGGGGACATAGCAATCAGCCCCAGCATTTT	CAISGARGHSNQPQHF
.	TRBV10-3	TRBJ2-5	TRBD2	TGTGCCATCAATCGGGGGAGCGGGAGACCCGGGACCCAGTACTTC	CAINRGSGRPGTQYF
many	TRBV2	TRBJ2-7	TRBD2	TGTGCCAGCAGTCGGACTAGCGGGAGGGCCTCCCACGAGCAGTACTTC	CASSRTSGRASHEQYF
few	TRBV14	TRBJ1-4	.	TGTGCCAGCAGCCAAGCAACTAATGAAAAACTGTTTTTT	CASSQATNEKLFF
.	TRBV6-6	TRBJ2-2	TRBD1	TGTGCCAGCAAGGGACAGAAAAACACCGGGGAGCTGTTTTTT	CASKGQKNTGELFF
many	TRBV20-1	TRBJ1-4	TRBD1	TGCAGTGCGAGGACAGGGGGGCGGGAAAAACTGTTTTTT	CSARTGGREKLFF
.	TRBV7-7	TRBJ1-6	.	TGCGCCAGCAGCCAAGTAGGGACTTCGACTTCACCCCTCCACTTT	CASSQVGTSTSPLHF
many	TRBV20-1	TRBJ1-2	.	TGCAGTGCTAGAGTTTGGGAATTTGATGGCTACACCTTC	CSARVWEFDGYTF
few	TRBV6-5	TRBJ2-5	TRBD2	TGTGCCAGCAGTGAAGAGGCGGGAGGGAGGGAGACCCAGTACTTC	CASSEEAGGRETQYF
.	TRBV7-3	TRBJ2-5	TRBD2	TGTGCCAGCAGTTTGGCCGGACTAGCCACGGAGACCCAGTACTTC	CASSLAGLATETQYF
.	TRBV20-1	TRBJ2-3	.	TGCAGTGTTGCACTACAGGGAAGCACAGATACGCAGTATTTT	CSVALQGSTDTQYF
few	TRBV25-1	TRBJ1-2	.	TGTGCCAGCAGTGACCCGGGCTATGGCTACACCTTC	CASSDPGYGYTF
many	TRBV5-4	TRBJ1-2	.	TGTGCCAGCAGCCCGGACGCAGGGTTGGACTATGGCTACACCTTC	CASSPDAGLDYGYTF
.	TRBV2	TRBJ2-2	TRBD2	TGTGCCAGCCGCCCTAGCGGGGGTAACACCGGGGAGCTGTTTTTT	CASRPSGGNTGELFF
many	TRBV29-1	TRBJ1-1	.	TGCAGCGTTGTCCCTAGCACGGCTGAAGCTTTCTTT	CSVVPSTAEAFF
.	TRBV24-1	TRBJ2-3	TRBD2	TGTGCCACCAGAGGGACTAGCGGACCATACGATACGCAGTATTTT	CATRGTSGPYDTQYF
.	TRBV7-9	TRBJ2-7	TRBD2	TGTGCCAGCAGCTTAGACGAGGGAGGGTCCTACGAGCAGTACTTC	CASSLDEGGSYEQYF
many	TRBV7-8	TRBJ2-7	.	TGTGCCAGCAGCTTAGGGAGACTAGTATCTGGCGAGCAGTACTTC	CASSLGRLVSGEQYF
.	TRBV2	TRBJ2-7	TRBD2	TGTGCCACCAGCGGGAGGGCCCGGTACGAGCAGTACTTC	CATSGRARYEQYF
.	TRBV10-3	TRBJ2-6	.	TGTGCCATCATGGGGGGAGGGGCCAACGTCCTGACTTTC	CAIMGGGANVLTF
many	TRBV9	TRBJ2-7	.	TGTGCCAGCAGTGCGCTTGGGCGGTACGACGAGCAGTACTTC	CASSALGRYDEQYF
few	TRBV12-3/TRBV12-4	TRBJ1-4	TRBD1	TGTGCCAGCAGTTTAACATGGACAGGGTTAAGTGAAAAACTGTTTTTT	CASSLTWTGLSEKLFF
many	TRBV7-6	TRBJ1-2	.	TGTGCCAGCAGCGAAAGCCCGGAAAGAACTAACTATGGCTACACCTTC	CASSESPERTNYGYTF
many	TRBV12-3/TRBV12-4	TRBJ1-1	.	TGTGCCAGCAGGGATCGAACCTCGGAAGCTTTCTTT	CASRDRTSEAFF
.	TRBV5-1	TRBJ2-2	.	TGCGCCAGCAGCTTGGATATCCGCAGGGAGGACTGGAGCACCGGGGAGCTGTTTTTT	CASSLDIRREDWSTGELFF
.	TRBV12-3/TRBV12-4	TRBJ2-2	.	TGTGCCAGCAGTCTCGCCCACAGGGTCCTGCGTCAGAACACCGGGGAGCTGTTTTTT	CASSLAHRVLRQNTGELFF
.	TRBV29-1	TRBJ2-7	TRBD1	TGCAGCGTTGATGGGACAGGGGCCTACGAGCAGTACTTC	CSVDGTGAYEQYF
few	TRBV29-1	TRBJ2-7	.	TGCAGCGCCCGAGGGCTGACAAGCTACGAGCAGTACTTC	CSARGLTSYEQYF
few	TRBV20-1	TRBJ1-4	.	TGCAGTGCAGCAGAGGGTAATGAAAAACTGTTTTTT	CSAAEGNEKLFF
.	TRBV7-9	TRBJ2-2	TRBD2	TGTGCCAGCAGCGGACCCAGACTAGCGGGAGGTGGGGAGCTGTTTTTT	CASSGPRLAGGGELFF